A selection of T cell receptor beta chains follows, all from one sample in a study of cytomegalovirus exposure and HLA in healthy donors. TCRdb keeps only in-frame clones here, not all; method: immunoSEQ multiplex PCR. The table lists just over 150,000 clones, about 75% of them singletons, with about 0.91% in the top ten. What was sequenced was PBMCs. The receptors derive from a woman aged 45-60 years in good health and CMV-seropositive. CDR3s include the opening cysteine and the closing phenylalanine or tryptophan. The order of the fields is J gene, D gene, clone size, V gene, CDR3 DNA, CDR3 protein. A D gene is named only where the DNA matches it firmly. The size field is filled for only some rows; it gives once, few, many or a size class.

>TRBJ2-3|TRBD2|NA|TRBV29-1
TGCAGCGTTAGGGGACTAGCGGCCTTAGAGGCAGATACGCAGTATTTT
CSVRGLAALEADTQYF
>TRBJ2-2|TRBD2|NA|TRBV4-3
TGCGCCAGCAGTCTAGGATCGGGACTAATAACCGGGGAGCTGTTTTTT
CASSLGSGLITGELFF
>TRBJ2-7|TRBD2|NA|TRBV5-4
TGTGCCAGCAGCTTGGTCCCTGGACTAGCGGGAGGGGGTGAGCAGTACTTC
CASSLVPGLAGGGEQYF
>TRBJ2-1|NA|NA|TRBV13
TGTGCCAGCAGCAAAGTCCTAAGTGAGCAGTTCTTC
CASSKVLSEQFF
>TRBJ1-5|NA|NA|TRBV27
TGTGCCAGCGGACATGATCAGCCCCAGCATTTT
CASGHDQPQHF
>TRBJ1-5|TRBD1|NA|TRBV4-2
TGTGCCAGCAGCCAGAGCGGACAGGGTAGCAATCAGCCCCAGCATTTT
CASSQSGQGSNQPQHF
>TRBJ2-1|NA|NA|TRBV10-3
TGTGCCATCAGTGAGCCAACCCGGGACTACAATGAGCAGTTCTTC
CAISEPTRDYNEQFF
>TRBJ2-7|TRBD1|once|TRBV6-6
TGTGCCAGCAGTTACGCACAGGGGACCTACGAGCAGTACTTC
CASSYAQGTYEQYF
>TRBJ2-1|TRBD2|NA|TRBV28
TGTGCCAGCAGTGTTGGACTAGCCGGATATAATGAGCAGTTCTTC
CASSVGLAGYNEQFF
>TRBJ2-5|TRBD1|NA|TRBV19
TGTGCCAGTAGTCCGGGACAGGGGGTCCAAGAGACCCAGTACTTC
CASSPGQGVQETQYF
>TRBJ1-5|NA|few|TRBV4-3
TGCGCCAGCAGCCAAGATCGTAGCAATCAGCCCCAGCATTTT
CASSQDRSNQPQHF
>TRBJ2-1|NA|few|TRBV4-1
TGCGCCAGCAGCCTCGGCCCGGGGAGGAATGAGCAGTTCTTC
CASSLGPGRNEQFF
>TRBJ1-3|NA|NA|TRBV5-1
TGCGCCAGCAGCTTGCGGGGAAGGTCAGACACCATATATTTT
CASSLRGRSDTIYF
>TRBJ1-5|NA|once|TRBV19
TGTGCCAGTAGCCCGCTGGCATATAGCAATCAGCCCCAGCATTTT
CASSPLAYSNQPQHF
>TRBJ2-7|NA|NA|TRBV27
TGTGCCAGCAGTTCACAGGGTGTCTACGAGCAGTACTTC
CASSSQGVYEQYF
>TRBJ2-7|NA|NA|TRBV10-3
TGTGCCATCAGTGGGGGAGGTGTCGGCGGTTCCTACGAGCAGTACTTC
CAISGGGVGGSYEQYF
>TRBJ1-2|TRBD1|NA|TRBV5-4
TGTGCCAGCAGCTTTCTCGACAGGGACTATGGCTACACCTTC
CASSFLDRDYGYTF
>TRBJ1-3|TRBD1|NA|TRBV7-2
TGTGCCAGCAGCCCAAGCCCCAGGGGGCAGGCTGGAAACACCATATATTTT
CASSPSPRGQAGNTIYF
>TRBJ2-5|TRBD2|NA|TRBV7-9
TGTGCCAGCAGCCCTGGGACTAGCCCCCGAGAGACCCAGTACTTC
CASSPGTSPRETQYF
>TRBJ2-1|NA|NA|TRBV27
TGTGCCAGCAGTTTCGGCGGTGAGCAGTTCTTC
CASSFGGEQFF
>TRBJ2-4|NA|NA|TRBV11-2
TGTGCCAGCACCGCTAGTGACATTCAGTACTTC
CASTASDIQYF
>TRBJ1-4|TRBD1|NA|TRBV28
TGTGCCAGCACCCCGGGGGACAGGGCTGGTGAAAAACTGTTTTTT
CASTPGDRAGEKLFF
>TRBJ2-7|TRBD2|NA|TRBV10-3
TGTGCCATCAGTGAGTCGAGCGTAGCGGGAGGCCACGAGCAGTACTTC
CAISESSVAGGHEQYF
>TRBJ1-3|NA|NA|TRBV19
TGTGCCAGTAGTGGGCGACGGTCCTCTGGAAACACCATATATTTT
CASSGRRSSGNTIYF
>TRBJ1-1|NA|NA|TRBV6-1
TGTGCCAGCAGTGAAGAACAGGGTAGGGGGGGAGGGTGGGGCACTGAAGCTTTCTTT
CASSEEQGRGGGWGTEAFF
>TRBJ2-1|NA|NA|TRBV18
TGTGCCAGCTCACCCGACAGCACCTACAATGAGCAGTTCTTC
CASSPDSTYNEQFF
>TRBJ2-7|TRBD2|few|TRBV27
TGTGCCAGCAGTTTACTTCTAGCGGGCCTTCCGGACGAGCAGTACTTC
CASSLLLAGLPDEQYF
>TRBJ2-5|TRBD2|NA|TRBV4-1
TGCGCCAGCAGCCAAGAACGGGAGGGAGAGACCCAGTACTTC
CASSQEREGETQYF
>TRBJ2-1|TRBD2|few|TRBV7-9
TGTGCCAGCAGCTTAGTGGGCGGGGGGGGCAATGAGCAGTTCTTC
CASSLVGGGGNEQFF
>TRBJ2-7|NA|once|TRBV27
TGTGCCAGCAGTCTCCAGGACAGAAACGAGCAGTACTTC
CASSLQDRNEQYF
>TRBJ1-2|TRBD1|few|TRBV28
TGTGCCAGCAGTGTAGGGGGCAACTATGGCTACACCTTC
CASSVGGNYGYTF
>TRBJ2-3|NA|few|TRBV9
TGTGCCAGCAGCGTCTTCACTAGAGATCCAGATACGCAGTATTTT
CASSVFTRDPDTQYF
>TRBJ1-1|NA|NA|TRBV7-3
TGTGCCAGCAGCCCCACCTCGGGACAGAACACTGAAGCTTTCTTT
CASSPTSGQNTEAFF
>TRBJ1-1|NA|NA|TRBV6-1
TGTGCCAGCAGTGAATGGGGGCATACTGAAGCTTTCTTT
CASSEWGHTEAFF
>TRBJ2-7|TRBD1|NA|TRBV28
TGTGCCAGCAGAACCGGGACAGGGTCCTACGAGCAGTACTTC
CASRTGTGSYEQYF
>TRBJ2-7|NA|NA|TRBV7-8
TGTGCCAGCAGCTTAGACCCTAGCTACGAGCAGTACTTC
CASSLDPSYEQYF
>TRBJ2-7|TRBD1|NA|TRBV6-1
TGTGCCAGCAGTGAATGGGACAGGGGTTCTGGCGAGCAGTACTTC
CASSEWDRGSGEQYF
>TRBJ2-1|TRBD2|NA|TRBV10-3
TGTGCCACCCGGTTGGGACTAGCGGGAAACAATGAGCAGTTCTTC
CATRLGLAGNNEQFF
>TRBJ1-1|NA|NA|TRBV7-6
TGTGCCAGCAGAGTGGACATTAACACTGAAGCTTTCTTT
CASRVDINTEAFF
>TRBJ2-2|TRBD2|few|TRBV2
TGTGCCAGCCGCCGGGAGGACACCGGGGAGCTGTTTTTT
CASRREDTGELFF
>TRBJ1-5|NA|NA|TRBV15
TGTGCCACCAGCAAAGTCGACAGGAGGAATCAGCCCCAGCATTTT
CATSKVDRRNQPQHF
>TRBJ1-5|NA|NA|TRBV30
TGTGCCTGGAGTGTACCCCTCAGGGGCGCATCATTTGCTCAGCCCCAGCATTTT
CAWSVPLRGASFAQPQHF
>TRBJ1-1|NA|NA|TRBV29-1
TGCAGCGTTGATCGGGATGGCACTGAAGCTTTCTTT
CSVDRDGTEAFF
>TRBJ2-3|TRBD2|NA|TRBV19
TGTGCCAGTAGTAGCGGGAGGGCCCTAGATACGCAGTATTTT
CASSSGRALDTQYF
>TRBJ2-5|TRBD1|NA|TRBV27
TGTGCCAGCAGTTTTGGGACAGGGGGCGTACAGACCCAGTACTTC
CASSFGTGGVQTQYF
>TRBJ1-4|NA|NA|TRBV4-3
TGCGCCAGCAGCCAAGATACGGGAGGGAGTGAAAAACTGTTTTTT
CASSQDTGGSEKLFF